These T cell receptor beta chains were read from a single sample in a study of vaccination and CD4 T cells after COVID-19. The antigens of these receptors remain unknown. Each CDR3 protein is one row after TCRdb ran MiXCR on the PCR reads. The sample carries 9,000 to 15,000 distinct CDR3 sequences, 25% to 35% recorded once. The specimen was CD4+ T cells from blood, cultured in vitro, collected before SARS-CoV-2 vaccination. Source of these receptors: a human donor who received a COVID-19 vaccine. Both conserved end residues are trimmed from each CDR3. Fields, in order: V gene, J gene, CDR3 protein.

>TRBV18|TRBJ2-2
ASSPLPAGGTNTGELF
>TRBV5-4|TRBJ1-1
ASSRREGGNTEAF
>TRBV20-1|TRBJ2-7
SARRTSGGAWEQY
>TRBV5-4|TRBJ2-7
ASSPQGLAGGSSYEQY
>TRBV6-5|TRBJ1-2
ASSYPGTGNYGYT
>TRBV2|TRBJ2-7
ASSGYNRGGEQY
>TRBV28|TRBJ1-2
ASSLGQLGYGYT
>TRBV20-1|TRBJ1-2
SASTGAAGGYT
>TRBV18|TRBJ1-5
ASSPGGQGLNQPQH
>TRBV20-1|TRBJ2-3
SAETETGGTDTQY
>TRBV6-1|TRBJ1-1
ASTLGHVNTEAF
>TRBV7-6|TRBJ1-1
ASSARRGGANTEAF
>TRBV30|TRBJ1-5
AWSAGTNQPQH
>TRBV20-1|TRBJ1-5
SARRSDQPQH
>TRBV25-1|TRBJ2-1
ASSESNWAQRTSGYNEQF
>TRBV11-3|TRBJ2-5
ASSLGRRPLYEETQY
>TRBV7-2|TRBJ1-1
ASSLAPLQSTEAF
>TRBV6-1|TRBJ2-2
ASTQDRAGTGELF
>TRBV12-5|TRBJ1-1
ASGPTGILSTEAF
>TRBV25-1|TRBJ2-7
ASADRVGAYEQY
>TRBV15|TRBJ2-5
ATGRDRSTVGGTQY
>TRBV25-1|TRBJ1-6
ASSDRVHNSPLH
>TRBV24-1|TRBJ1-2
ATSDAQGAYGGYT
>TRBV7-9|TRBJ1-1
ASSFQNTEAF
>TRBV7-2|TRBJ2-7
ASSLVPLRGDYEQY
>TRBV7-8|TRBJ1-1
ASSNRETNTEAF
>TRBV2|TRBJ1-2
ASRDPPAGYT
>TRBV7-2|TRBJ2-5
ASSPQTSGGDTQY
>TRBV10-2|TRBJ1-6
ASSEPASPSSPLH
>TRBV12-3/TRBV12-4|TRBJ1-3
ASSFRPRGSGNTIY
>TRBV5-4|TRBJ2-3
ASRLAGGRGTDTQY
>TRBV25-1|TRBJ1-2
ASSDPGQGNFYGYT
>TRBV12-3/TRBV12-4|TRBJ1-1
ANSLSVTRAEAF
>TRBV20-1|TRBJ2-3
SARSALAANTDTRY
>TRBV7-2|TRBJ1-1
ASSLDGWNTEAF
>TRBV19|TRBJ2-7
ASSTPNRAEQY
>TRBV29-1|TRBJ1-1
SVDHESVNTEAF
>TRBV25-1|TRBJ2-7
ASTIGQGVPYEQY
>TRBV7-9|TRBJ1-6
ASSLEAGPQGALH
>TRBV14|TRBJ1-1
ASSQLAGGTWNTEAF
>TRBV5-6|TRBJ2-4
ASSLVFGVVAKNIQY
>TRBV6-1|TRBJ1-1
ASSRSGFTEAF
>TRBV2|TRBJ1-2
ASRGTFGYGYT
>TRBV25-1|TRBJ1-4
ASSGHRAFVEKLF
>TRBV2|TRBJ2-3
ALQGLAGSDTQY
>TRBV7-3|TRBJ2-7
ASSLTSGGGLTGEQY
>TRBV10-3|TRBJ1-5
AISDYLHQPQH
>TRBV7-2|TRBJ2-1
ASSLLAYEQF
>TRBV10-1|TRBJ2-1
ASSEFTSGGGEQF
>TRBV27|TRBJ2-3
ASKHLGLAGQTDTQY
>TRBV20-1|TRBJ1-2
SASAGLNYGYT
>TRBV6-5|TRBJ2-3
ASSYGDRVTDTQY
>TRBV5-1|TRBJ1-3
ASSLVQGAFGNTIY
>TRBV6-5|TRBJ2-1
ASSSGTGVDEQF
>TRBV28|TRBJ1-5
ASSFTGPNQPQH
>TRBV27|TRBJ1-3
ASSLPRGITGNTIY
>TRBV20-1|TRBJ1-3
SARVVDNSGNTIY
>TRBV20-1|TRBJ2-3
SASGTSGEDAQY
>TRBV6-1|TRBJ1-2
ASSEGTGGNYGYT